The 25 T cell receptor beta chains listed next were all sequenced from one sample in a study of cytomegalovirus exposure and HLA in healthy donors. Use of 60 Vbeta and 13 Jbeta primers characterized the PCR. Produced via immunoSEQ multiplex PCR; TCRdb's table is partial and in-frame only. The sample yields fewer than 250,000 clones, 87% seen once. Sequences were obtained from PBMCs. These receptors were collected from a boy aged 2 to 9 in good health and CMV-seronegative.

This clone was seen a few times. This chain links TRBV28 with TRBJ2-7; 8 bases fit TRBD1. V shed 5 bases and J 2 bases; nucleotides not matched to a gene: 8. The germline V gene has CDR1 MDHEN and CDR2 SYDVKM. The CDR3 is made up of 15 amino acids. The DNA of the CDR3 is TGTGCCAGCAGTGCCCCGGGACAGGATCCCTACGAGCAGTACTTC. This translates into CASSAPGQDPYEQYF.

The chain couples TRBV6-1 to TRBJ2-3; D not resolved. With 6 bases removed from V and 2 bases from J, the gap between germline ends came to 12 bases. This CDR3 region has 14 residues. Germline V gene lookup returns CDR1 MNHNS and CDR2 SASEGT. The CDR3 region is CASRPGLATDTQYF. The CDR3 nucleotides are TGTGCCAGCAGGCCGGGTCTGGCCACAGATACGCAGTATTTT.

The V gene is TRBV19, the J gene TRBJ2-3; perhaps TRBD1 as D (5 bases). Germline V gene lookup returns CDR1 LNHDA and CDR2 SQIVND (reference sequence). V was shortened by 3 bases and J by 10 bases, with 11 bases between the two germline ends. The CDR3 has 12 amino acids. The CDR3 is CASSIADTSQYF. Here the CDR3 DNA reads TGTGCCAGTAGTATCGCGGACACATCGCAGTATTTT.

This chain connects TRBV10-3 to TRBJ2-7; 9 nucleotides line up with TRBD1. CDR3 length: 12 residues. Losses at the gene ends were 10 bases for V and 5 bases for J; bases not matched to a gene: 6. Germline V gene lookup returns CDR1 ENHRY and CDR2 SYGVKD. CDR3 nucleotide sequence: TGTGCCACGGGACAGGGTTTCGACGAGCAGTACTTC. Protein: CATGQGFDEQYF.

The CDR3 protein is CASSPRGGDLTDTQYF. The CDR3 nucleotides are TGTGCCAGCTCACCACGAGGGGGCGACCTCACAGATACGCAGTATTTT. The chain joins TRBV18 to TRBJ2-3; 7 nucleotides match TRBD1. The germline CDR1 and CDR2 sequences are KGHSH and LQKENI. This CDR3 has 16 residues. V shed 1 base and J 2 bases; nucleotides not matched to a gene: 6.

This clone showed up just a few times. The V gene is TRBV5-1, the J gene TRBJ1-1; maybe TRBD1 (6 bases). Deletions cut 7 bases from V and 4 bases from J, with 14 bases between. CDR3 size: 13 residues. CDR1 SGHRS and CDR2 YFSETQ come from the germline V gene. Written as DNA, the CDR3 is TGCGCCAGCGGGGGGGCGTGGGGCACTGAAGCTTTCTTT. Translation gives CASGGAWGTEAFF.

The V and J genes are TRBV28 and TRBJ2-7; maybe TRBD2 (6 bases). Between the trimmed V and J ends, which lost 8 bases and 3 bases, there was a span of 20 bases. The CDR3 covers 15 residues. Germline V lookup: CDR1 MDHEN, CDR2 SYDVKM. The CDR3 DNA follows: TGTGCCAGCGCTATGGGCGGGACGGCCAACTACGAGCAGTACTTC. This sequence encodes CASAMGGTANYEQYF.

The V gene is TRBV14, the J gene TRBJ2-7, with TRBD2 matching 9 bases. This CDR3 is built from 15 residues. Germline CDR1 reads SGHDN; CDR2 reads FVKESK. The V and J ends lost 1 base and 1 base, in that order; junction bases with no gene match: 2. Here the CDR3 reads CASSQVSGRSYEQYF. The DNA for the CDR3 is TGTGCCAGCAGCCAAGTTAGCGGGAGATCCTACGAGCAGTACTTC.

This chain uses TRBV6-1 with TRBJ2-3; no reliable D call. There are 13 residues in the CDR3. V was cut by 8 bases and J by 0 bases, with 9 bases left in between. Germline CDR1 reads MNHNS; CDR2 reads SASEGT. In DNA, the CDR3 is TGTGCCAGCGGTGTCTCTAGCACAGATACGCAGTATTTT. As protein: CASGVSSTDTQYF.

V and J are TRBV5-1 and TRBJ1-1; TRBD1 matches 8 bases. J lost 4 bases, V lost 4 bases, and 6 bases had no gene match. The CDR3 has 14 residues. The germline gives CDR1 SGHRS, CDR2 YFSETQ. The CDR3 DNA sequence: TGCGCCAGCAGCCCAGGGGGCATAGGCACTGAAGCTTTCTTT. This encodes CASSPGGIGTEAFF.

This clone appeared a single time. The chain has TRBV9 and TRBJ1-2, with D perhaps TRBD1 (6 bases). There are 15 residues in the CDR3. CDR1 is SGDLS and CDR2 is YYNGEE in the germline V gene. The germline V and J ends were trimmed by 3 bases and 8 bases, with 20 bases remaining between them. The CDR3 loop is CASSAGAGGGRGYTF. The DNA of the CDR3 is TGTGCCAGCAGCGCCGGCGCGGGGGGCGGGAGGGGCTACACCTTC.

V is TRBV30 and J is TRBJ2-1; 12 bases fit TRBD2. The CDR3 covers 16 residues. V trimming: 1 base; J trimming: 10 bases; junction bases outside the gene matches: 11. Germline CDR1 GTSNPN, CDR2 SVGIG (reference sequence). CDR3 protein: CAWSAVRLAGDHEQFF. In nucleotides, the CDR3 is TGTGCCTGGAGTGCCGTCCGACTAGCGGGAGACCACGAGCAGTTCTTC.

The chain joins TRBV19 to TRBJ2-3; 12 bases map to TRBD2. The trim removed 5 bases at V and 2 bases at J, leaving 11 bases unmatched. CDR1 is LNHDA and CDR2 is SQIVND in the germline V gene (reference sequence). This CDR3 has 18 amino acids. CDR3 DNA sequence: TGTGCCAGTAGTCTAGCGGGGGGGCCTGTCCGTGACACAGATACGCAGTATTTT. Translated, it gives CASSLAGGPVRDTDTQYF.

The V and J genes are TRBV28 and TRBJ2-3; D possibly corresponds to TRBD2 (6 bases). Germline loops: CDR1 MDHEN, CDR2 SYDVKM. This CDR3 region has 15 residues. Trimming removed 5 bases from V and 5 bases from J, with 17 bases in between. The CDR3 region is CASSPPGLSGDTQYF. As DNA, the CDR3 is TGTGCCAGCAGTCCTCCGGGACTCTCTGGAGATACGCAGTATTTT.

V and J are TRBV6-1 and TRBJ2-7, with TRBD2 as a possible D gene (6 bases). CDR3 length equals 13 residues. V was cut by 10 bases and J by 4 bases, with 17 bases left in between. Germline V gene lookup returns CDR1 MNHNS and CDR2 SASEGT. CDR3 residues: CAIAGGASYEQYF. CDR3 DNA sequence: TGTGCCATAGCAGGAGGGGCCTCTTACGAGCAGTACTTC.

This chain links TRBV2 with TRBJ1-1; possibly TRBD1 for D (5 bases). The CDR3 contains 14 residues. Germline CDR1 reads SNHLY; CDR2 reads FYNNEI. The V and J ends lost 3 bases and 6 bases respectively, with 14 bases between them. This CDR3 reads CASSDGGVSAEAFF. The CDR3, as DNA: TGTGCCAGCAGTGATGGGGGGGTAAGCGCTGAAGCTTTCTTT.

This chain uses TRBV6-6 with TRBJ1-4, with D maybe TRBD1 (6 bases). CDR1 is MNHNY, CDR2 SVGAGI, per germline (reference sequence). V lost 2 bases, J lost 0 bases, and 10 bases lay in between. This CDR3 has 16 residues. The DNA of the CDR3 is TGTGCCAGCAGTTACCCGGGGGGCACAACTAATGAAAAACTGTTTTTT. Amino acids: CASSYPGGTTNEKLFF.

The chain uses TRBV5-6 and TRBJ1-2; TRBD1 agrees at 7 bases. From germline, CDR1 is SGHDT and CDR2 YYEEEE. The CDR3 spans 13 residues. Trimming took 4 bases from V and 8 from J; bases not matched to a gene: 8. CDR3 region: CASSPGTDLGYTF. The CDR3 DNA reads TGTGCCAGCAGCCCGGGGACAGATTTGGGCTACACCTTC. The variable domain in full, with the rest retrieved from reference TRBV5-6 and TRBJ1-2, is DAGVTQSPTHLIKTRGQQVTLRCSPKSGHDTVSWYQQALGQGPQFIFQYYEEEERQRGNFPDRFSGHQFPNYSSELNVNALLLGDSALYLCASSPGTDLGYTFGSGTRLTVV.

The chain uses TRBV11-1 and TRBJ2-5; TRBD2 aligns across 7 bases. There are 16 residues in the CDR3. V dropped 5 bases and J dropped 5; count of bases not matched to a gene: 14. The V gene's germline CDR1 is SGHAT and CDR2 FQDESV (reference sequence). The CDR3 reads CASSPAGGSEMETQYF. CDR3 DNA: TGTGCCAGCAGCCCAGCTGGCGGGAGCGAAATGGAGACCCAGTACTTC.

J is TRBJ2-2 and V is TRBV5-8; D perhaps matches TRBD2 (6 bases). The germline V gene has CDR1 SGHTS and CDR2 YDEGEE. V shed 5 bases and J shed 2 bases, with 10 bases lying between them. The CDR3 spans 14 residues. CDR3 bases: TGTGCCAGCAGGGGACTTACAAACACCGGGGAGCTGTTTTTT. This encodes CASRGLTNTGELFF.

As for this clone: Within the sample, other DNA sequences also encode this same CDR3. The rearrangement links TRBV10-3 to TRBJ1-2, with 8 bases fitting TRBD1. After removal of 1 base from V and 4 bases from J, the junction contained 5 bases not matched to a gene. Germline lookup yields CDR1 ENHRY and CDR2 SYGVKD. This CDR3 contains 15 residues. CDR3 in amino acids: CAISEYGDRTYGYTF. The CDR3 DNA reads TGTGCCATCAGTGAGTATGGGGACAGGACCTATGGCTACACCTTC.

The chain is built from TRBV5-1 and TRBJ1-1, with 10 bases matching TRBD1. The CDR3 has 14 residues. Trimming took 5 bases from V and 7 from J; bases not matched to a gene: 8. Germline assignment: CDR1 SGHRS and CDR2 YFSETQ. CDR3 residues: CASSAGTGVNEAFF. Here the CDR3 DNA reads TGCGCCAGCAGTGCCGGGACAGGGGTTAATGAAGCTTTCTTT.

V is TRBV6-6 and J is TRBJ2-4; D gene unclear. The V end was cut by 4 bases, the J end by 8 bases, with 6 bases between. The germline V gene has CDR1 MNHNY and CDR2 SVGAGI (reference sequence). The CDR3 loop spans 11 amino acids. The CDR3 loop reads CASSLRDIQYF. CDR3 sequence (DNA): TGTGCCAGCAGTTTACGAGACATTCAGTACTTC.

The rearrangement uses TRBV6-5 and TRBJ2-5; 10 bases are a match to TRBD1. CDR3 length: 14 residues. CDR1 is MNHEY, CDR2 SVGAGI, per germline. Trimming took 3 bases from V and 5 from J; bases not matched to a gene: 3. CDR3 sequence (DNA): TGTGCCAGCAGTTATTCGGACAGGGGGGAGACCCAGTACTTC. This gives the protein CASSYSDRGETQYF.

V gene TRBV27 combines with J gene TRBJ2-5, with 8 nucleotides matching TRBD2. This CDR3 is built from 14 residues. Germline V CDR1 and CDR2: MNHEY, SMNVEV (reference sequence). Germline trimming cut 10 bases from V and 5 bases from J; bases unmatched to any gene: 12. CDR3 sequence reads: CATRTSGPGETQYF. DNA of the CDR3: TGTGCCACTAGAACTAGCGGCCCTGGGGAGACCCAGTACTTC.